This T cell receptor beta chain was recovered during a study of blood T cell repertoires in COVID-19. Study overall: COVID-19 samples collected from the United States, Italy and Spain covered acute and convalescent phases.

The table came from immunoSEQ multiplex PCR; TCRdb's copy has only in-frame clones and leaves some out. The table records more than 300,000 clones, roughly 90% of them present only once. CDR1 and CDR2 (germline): SGHTA, FQGTGA. Trimming removed 3 bases from V and 6 bases from J; junction bases left unmatched: 3. This CDR3 comprises 14 residues. The participants were between 18 and 89 years old and came from some 23 US areas. Cohort allocation depended upon clinical history that participants reported. A case of COVID-19 had been met by exposed participants within 2 weeks before study entry. Specimen: PBMCs or T cells enriched from blood (not recorded which). This receptor was taken from a woman aged 25 to 39 who had been exposed to COVID-19. The gene calls are TRBV7-3 and TRBJ2-1, with TRBD2 identical over 9 bases. DNA for the CDR3: TGTGCCAGCAGCTTCGGACTAGCGAGCAATGAGCAGTTCTTC. Translated, it gives CASSFGLASNEQFF.